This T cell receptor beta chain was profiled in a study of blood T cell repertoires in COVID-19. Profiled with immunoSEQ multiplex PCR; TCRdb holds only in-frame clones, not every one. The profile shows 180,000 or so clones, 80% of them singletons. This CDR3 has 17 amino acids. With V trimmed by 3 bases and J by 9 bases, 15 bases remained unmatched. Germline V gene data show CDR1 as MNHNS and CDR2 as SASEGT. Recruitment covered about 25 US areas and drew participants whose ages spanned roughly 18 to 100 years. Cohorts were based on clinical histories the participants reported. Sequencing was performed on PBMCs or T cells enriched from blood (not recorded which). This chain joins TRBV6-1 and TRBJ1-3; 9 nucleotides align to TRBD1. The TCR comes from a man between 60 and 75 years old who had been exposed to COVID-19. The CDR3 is CASSEGQGLVWDPTIYF. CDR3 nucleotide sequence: TGTGCCAGCAGTGAGGGACAGGGCCTCGTTTGGGACCCCACCATATATTTT.